The 5 T cell receptor beta chains in this list originate from one sample, sequenced in a study of cytomegalovirus exposure and HLA in healthy donors. PCR amplification relied on 60 Vbeta primers (plus 13 Jbeta primers). Some clones are missing from TCRdb's copy, which holds only in-frame ones; the method was immunoSEQ multiplex PCR. This repertoire shows approximately 92,000 clones, roughly 79% found once; its top ten account for approximately 4.2%. Material: PBMCs. Receptors originate from a woman aged 70-85 years in good health and CMV-seropositive.

CDR3 sequence reads: CATSRDPRTDGEQYF. CDR3 nucleotide sequence: TGTGCCACCAGCAGAGACCCAAGGACAGACGGCGAGCAGTACTTC. This chain joins TRBV15 and TRBJ2-5; weak D call: TRBD1 (6 bases). The DNA end favors TRBJ2-7, so the J call may be wrong. The germline CDR1 and CDR2 sequences are LNHNV and YYDKDF (reference sequence). The CDR3 has 15 amino acids.

The V gene is TRBV27, the J gene TRBJ2-5; 9 bases agree with TRBD1. The DNA end lines up better with TRBJ2-7; the J call may be wrong. CDR1 MNHEY and CDR2 SMNVEV come from the germline V gene (reference sequence). The CDR3 runs to 16 residues. The DNA of the CDR3 is TGTGCCAGCAGTCAGCCTCCGGGACAGGGAACCTACGAGCAGTACTTC. Translation: CASSQPPGQGTYEQYF.

The rearrangement links TRBV4-1 to TRBJ2-3, with 12 bases identical to TRBD2. Germline values: CDR1 MGHRA, CDR2 YSYEKL. V lost 7 bases, J lost 5 bases, and 4 bases stayed unmatched. There are 14 residues in the CDR3. The chain's CDR3 is CASTLAGGIDTQYF. DNA of the CDR3: TGCGCCAGCACACTAGCGGGAGGAATAGATACGCAGTATTTT.

The V and J genes are TRBV18 and TRBJ1-2; D possibly corresponds to TRBD1 (5 bases). V dropped 3 bases and J dropped 3 bases, with 11 bases sitting between them. CDR1 KGHSH and CDR2 LQKENI come from the germline V gene. The CDR3 spans 14 residues. The CDR3 loop is CASSPARADYGYTF. For the CDR3, the DNA is TGTGCCAGCTCACCTGCCAGGGCAGACTATGGCTACACCTTC.

The chain uses TRBV11-2 and TRBJ2-5, with D unclear. CDR3 length: 12 residues. Trimming removed 5 bases at V and 8 bases at J, with 12 bases between. The germline V gene has CDR1 SGHAT and CDR2 FQNNGV. This CDR3 reads CASSPSRFTQYF. In DNA, the CDR3 is TGTGCCAGCAGCCCCTCTAGGTTTACCCAGTACTTC.